The 13 T cell receptor beta chains presented below share a single source sample, sequenced in a study of T cell repertoires in cytomegalovirus infection. No antigens are known for them. One entry per CDR3 protein results from TCRdb running MiXCR on the reads. The sample carries 700,000 to 950,000 distinct CDR3 sequences, about 30% recorded once. The material sequenced was cultured CD8+ T cells from PBMCs, taken from culture after CMV antigen stimulation. The receptors derive from a human donor in good health (CMV status not recorded). Some clones in this sample may be carry-over from other donors' samples.

The V gene is TRBV11-3, the J gene TRBJ2-3; a weak D match, TRBD2 (5 bases). The V gene lost 5 bases and the J gene lost 0 bases, with 21 bases spanning the gap. The CDR3 loop spans 18 amino acids. Germline lookup yields CDR1 SGHNT and CDR2 YENEEA. The CDR3 region is CASSLPWESRSSTDTQYF. The CDR3 coding sequence is TGTGCCAGCAGCCTGCCCTGGGAGTCTCGGTCTAGCACAGATACGCAGTATTTT.

V is TRBV6-2 or TRBV6-3 and J is TRBJ2-5; D perhaps matches TRBD2 (6 bases). The CDR3 spans 13 residues. The germline V gene encodes CDR1 MNHEY and CDR2 SVGEGT. V lost 4 bases, J lost 7 bases, and 13 bases lay in between. The CDR3 loop is CASSSGTVGTQYF. The CDR3 DNA reads as TGTGCCAGCAGTTCCGGGACTGTGGGGACCCAGTACTTC.

This clonotype was seen a handful of times. The chain employs TRBV19 and TRBJ2-1; D uncertain. The V gene lost 3 bases and the J gene lost 5 bases, with 17 bases spanning the gap. CDR1 and CDR2 (germline): LNHDA, SQIVND (reference sequence). The CDR3 has 16 amino acids. The CDR3 DNA is TGTGCCAGTAGTATGTCCGGTTCCGGCCCCAACAATGAGCAGTTCTTC. Protein: CASSMSGSGPNNEQFF.

The chain has TRBV15 and TRBJ1-2, with unresolved D. This CDR3 comprises 14 residues. Germline CDR1 LNHNV, CDR2 YYDKDF (reference sequence). V lost 0 bases and J lost 0, with 5 bases in between. DNA of the CDR3: TGTGCCACCAGCAGAGATCGCACTAACTATGGCTACACCTTC. Translated, it gives CATSRDRTNYGYTF.

This clonotype was detected a few times. V is TRBV7-6 and J is TRBJ2-5; 8 bases are shared with TRBD1. V shed 1 base and J 0 bases; nucleotides not matched to a gene: 4. This CDR3 has 16 amino acids. The germline gives CDR1 SGHVS, CDR2 FNYEAQ. The CDR3 loop is CASSLEGTGYQETQYF. For the CDR3, the DNA is TGTGCCAGCAGCTTAGAAGGGACAGGCTACCAAGAGACCCAGTACTTC.

This clonotype was detected only a few times. The chain has TRBV7-9 and TRBJ1-4, with D possibly matching TRBD1 (6 bases). V lost 2 bases and J 8 bases, leaving 15 bases between the germline ends. The germline gives CDR1 SEHNR, CDR2 FQNEAQ (reference sequence). The CDR3 has 15 residues. CDR3 region: CASSLLEGRGEKLFF. The CDR3 DNA reads as TGTGCCAGCAGCTTATTGGAGGGCAGGGGAGAAAAACTGTTTTTT. The full variable domain, with the rest looked up from reference TRBV7-9 and TRBJ1-4, is DTGVSQNPRHKITKRGQNVTFRCDPISEHNRLYWYRQTLGQGPEFLTYFQNEAQLEKSRLLSDRFSAERPKGSFSTLEIQRTEQGDSAMYLCASSLLEGRGEKLFFGSGTQLSVL.

Of note for this clonotype: The junction shows a germline mismatch at one end, possibly a read error. The gene calls are TRBV5-6 and TRBJ1-5, with D perhaps TRBD1 (5 bases). The V gene's germline CDR1 is SGHDT and CDR2 YYEEEE. The CDR3 is 12 amino acids. The CDR3 loop is CANSQGGQPQHF. Here the CDR3 DNA reads TGTGCCAACAGCCAGGGCGGTCAGCCCCAGCATTTT.

This rearrangement joins TRBV7-6 to TRBJ2-5; 9 bases line up with TRBD2. Germline CDR1 is SGHVS and CDR2 is FNYEAQ. CDR3 length: 15 residues. The trim removed 3 bases at V and 5 bases at J, leaving 7 bases unmatched. The CDR3 region has the DNA TGTGCCAGCAGCTTCGCGGGGGGGCCGGTTGAGACCCAGTACTTC. Protein product: CASSFAGGPVETQYF.

The chain employs TRBV28 and TRBJ2-7; maybe TRBD1 (6 bases). This CDR3 region has 16 residues. Germline values: CDR1 MDHEN, CDR2 SYDVKM. V lost 5 bases, J lost 0 bases, and 17 bases lay in between. The CDR3 protein is CASSGVDSLSSYEQYV. The CDR3 nucleotides are TGTGCCAGCAGTGGAGTGGACAGCTTGAGCTCCTACGAGCAGTACGTC.

A single count supports this clonotype. This chain links TRBV20-1 with TRBJ2-2, with TRBD1 identical over 8 bases. V lost 1 base and J lost 6; bases outside the gene matches: 13. In germline, CDR1 is DFQATT, CDR2 SNEGSKA (reference sequence). The CDR3 covers 17 residues. The CDR3 region is CSARVVGPRTGPGELFF. The CDR3 DNA reads TGCAGTGCTAGAGTCGTAGGCCCGCGGACAGGGCCCGGGGAGCTGTTTTTT.

Here the CDR3 reads CASSPKGTGGIYEQYF. Here the CDR3 DNA reads TGTGCCAGCAGTCCTAAGGGGACAGGGGGAATCTACGAGCAGTACTTC. The chain is built from TRBV12-3 or TRBV12-4 and TRBJ2-7, with TRBD1 identical over 11 bases. There are 16 residues in the CDR3. The junction had 9 bases not matched to a gene; V was cut back by 5 bases and J by 3 bases.

This clonotype was detected many times. The chain joins TRBV12-3 or TRBV12-4 to TRBJ1-1; weak D call: TRBD1 (6 bases). This CDR3 has 13 amino acids. Trimming shortened V by 4 bases and J by 3 bases, and 9 bases separated the two germline ends. CDR3 sequence (DNA): TGTGCCAGCAGTTCCTCAGGGGACACTGAAGCTTTCTTT. It specifies CASSSSGDTEAFF.

CDR3 residues: CASSVYRGSNEKLFF. The CDR3 DNA reads as TGTGCCAGCAGTGTATACAGGGGGTCTAATGAAAAACTGTTTTTT. This chain connects TRBV27 to TRBJ1-4; 8 bases match TRBD1. The ends lost 5 bases at V and 3 bases at J; junction bases unmatched: 5. From germline, CDR1 is MNHEY and CDR2 SMNVEV (reference sequence). This CDR3 contains 15 residues.